The present TCR beta chain was sequenced within a study of cytomegalovirus exposure and HLA in healthy donors. As for the study in general: A subsequent analysis stated that the 95 to 150 validation repertoires were run on the same platform as the approximately 710 first-cohort repertoires.

Study conclusions and caveats: Clusters of TCRs from the first cohort tended to co-occur in the 100 to 150 validation repertoires (as a later analysis found).

TCRdb's copy holds only in-frame clones and misses some; the assay was immunoSEQ multiplex PCR. The sample holds about 79,000 clones; 93% are singletons and the top ten take 3.6%. V gave up 0 bases and J gave up 0 bases; unmatched junction bases: 8. The V gene's germline CDR1 is SGHDT and CDR2 YYEEEE. The length of the CDR3 is 17 residues. This clone was picked up a small number of times. Antigen specificity is unknown. The material sequenced was PBMCs. This clonotype originated in a woman in her twenties or thirties in good health and CMV-seronegative. V and J are TRBV5-6 and TRBJ1-1, with 7 bases matching TRBD1. The CDR3 DNA reads TGTGCCAGCAGCTTGGAACAGGGGTACTTTATGAACACTGAAGCTTTCTTT. Protein product: CASSLEQGYFMNTEAFF.